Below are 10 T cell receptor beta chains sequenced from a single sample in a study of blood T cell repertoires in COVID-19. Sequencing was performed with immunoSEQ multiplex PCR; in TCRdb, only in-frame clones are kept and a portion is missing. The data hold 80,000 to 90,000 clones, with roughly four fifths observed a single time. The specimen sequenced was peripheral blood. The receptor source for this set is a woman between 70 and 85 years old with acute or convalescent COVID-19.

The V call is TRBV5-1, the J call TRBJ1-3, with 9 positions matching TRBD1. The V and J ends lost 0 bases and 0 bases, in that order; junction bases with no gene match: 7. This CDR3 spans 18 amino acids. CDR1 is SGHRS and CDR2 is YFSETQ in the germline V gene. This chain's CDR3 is CASSLAADRGLSGNTIYF. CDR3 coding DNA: TGCGCCAGCAGCTTGGCCGCGGACAGGGGCCTCTCTGGAAACACCATATATTTT.

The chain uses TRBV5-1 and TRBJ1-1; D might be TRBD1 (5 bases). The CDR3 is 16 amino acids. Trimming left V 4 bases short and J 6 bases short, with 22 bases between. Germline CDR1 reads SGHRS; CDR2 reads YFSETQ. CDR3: CASSPAGVGRGAEAFF. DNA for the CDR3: TGCGCCAGCAGCCCGGCGGGGGTGGGAAGGGGCGCTGAAGCTTTCTTT.

In DNA form, the CDR3 reads TGTGCCAGCAGATCAAAAGAGAGAGAAGCTTTCTTT. It yields the protein CASRSKEREAFF. The V and J genes are TRBV6-5 and TRBJ1-1; D remains unclear. V dropped 6 bases and J dropped 8 bases, with 13 bases sitting between them. The V gene's germline CDR1 is MNHEY and CDR2 SVGAGI. The CDR3 has 12 residues.

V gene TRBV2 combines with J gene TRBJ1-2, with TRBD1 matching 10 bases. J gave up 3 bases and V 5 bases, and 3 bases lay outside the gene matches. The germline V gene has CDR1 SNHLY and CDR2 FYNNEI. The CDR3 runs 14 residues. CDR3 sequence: CASSRGQGDYGYTF. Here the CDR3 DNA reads TGTGCCAGCAGTCGCGGACAGGGGGACTATGGCTACACCTTC.

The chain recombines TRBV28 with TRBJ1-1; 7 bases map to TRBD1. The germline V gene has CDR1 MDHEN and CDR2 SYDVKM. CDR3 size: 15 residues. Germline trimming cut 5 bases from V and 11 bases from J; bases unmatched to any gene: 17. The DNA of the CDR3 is TGTGCCAGCAGTATAGTCACAGGGACAGTGCCTCGGGCTTTCTTT. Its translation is CASSIVTGTVPRAFF.

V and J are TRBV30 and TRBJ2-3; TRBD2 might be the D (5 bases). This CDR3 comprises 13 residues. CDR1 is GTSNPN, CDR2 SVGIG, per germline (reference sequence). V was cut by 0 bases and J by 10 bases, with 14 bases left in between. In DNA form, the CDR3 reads TGTGCCTGGAGTGTACTAGGTTCGGGGTCGCAGTATTTT. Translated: CAWSVLGSGSQYF.

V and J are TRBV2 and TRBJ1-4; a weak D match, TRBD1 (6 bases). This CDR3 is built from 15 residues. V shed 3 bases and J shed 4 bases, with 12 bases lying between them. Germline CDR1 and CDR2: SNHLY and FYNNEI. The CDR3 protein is CASSDLQGFNEKLFF. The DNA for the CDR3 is TGTGCCAGCAGTGACCTACAGGGTTTTAATGAAAAACTGTTTTTT.

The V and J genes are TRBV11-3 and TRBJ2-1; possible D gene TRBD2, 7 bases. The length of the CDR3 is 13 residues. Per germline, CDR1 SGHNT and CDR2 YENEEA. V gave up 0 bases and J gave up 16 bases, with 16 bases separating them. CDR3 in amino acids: CASSLDLGGPIFF. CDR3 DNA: TGTGCCAGCAGCTTAGATCTGGGGGGGCCCATATTCTTC.

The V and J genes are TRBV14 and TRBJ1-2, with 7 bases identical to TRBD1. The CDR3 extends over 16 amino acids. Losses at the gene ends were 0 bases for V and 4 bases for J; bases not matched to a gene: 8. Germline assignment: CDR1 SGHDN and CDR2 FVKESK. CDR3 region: CASSQDRGRGFYGYTF. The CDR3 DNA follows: TGTGCCAGCAGCCAAGATCGGGGCAGGGGGTTCTATGGCTACACCTTC. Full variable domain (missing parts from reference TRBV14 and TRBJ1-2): EAGVTQFPSHSVIEKGQTVTLRCDPISGHDNLYWYRRVMGKEIKFLLHFVKESKQDESGMPNNRFLAERTGGTYSTLKVQPAELEDSGVYFCASSQDRGRGFYGYTFGSGTRLTVV.

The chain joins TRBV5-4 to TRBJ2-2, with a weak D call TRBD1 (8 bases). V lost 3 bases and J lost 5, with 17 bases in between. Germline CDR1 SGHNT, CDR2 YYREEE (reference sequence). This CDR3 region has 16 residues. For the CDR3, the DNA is TGTGCCAGCAGCTCTAATTACAGGGGGGGTACCGGGGAGCTGTTTTTT. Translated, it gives CASSSNYRGGTGELFF. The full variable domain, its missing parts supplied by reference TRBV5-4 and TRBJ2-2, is ETGVTQSPTHLIKTRGQQVTLRCSSQSGHNTVSWYQQALGQGPQFIFQYYREEENGRGNFPPRFSGLQFPNYSSELNVNALELDDSALYLCASSSNYRGGTGELFFGEGSRLTVL.